A selection of T cell receptor beta chains follows, all from one sample in a study of STAT5B mutations in CD4+ large granular lymphocyte leukemia. This table comes from immunoSEQ multiplex PCR, and its TCRdb copy is limited to in-frame clones, with some not included. In the table there are about 35,000 clones, roughly 65% of which are singletons. The material sequenced was CD4+ T cells from blood buffy coats. These receptors were obtained from a human donor in good health. Each CDR3 is given with its conserved first and last residue. A D gene is named only where the DNA matches it firmly. For some rows the clone size is stated as once, few or many, or as a class when expanded; others skip it.

V gene: TRBV19
D gene: TRBD2
clone size: -
J gene: TRBJ2-3
CDR3 protein: CASGGRNTDTQYF
CDR3 DNA: TGTGCCAGCGGGGGGAGAAACACAGATACGCAGTATTTT

V gene: TRBV7-9
D gene: -
clone size: -
J gene: TRBJ1-4
CDR3 protein: CASSLGDTQTGRKLFF
CDR3 DNA: TGTGCCAGCAGCTTAGGGGACACACAAACCGGTAGAAAACTGTTTTTT

V gene: TRBV5-4
D gene: -
clone size: -
J gene: TRBJ1-1
CDR3 protein: CASSLAGALNTEAFF
CDR3 DNA: TGTGCCAGCAGCTTGGCCGGGGCCCTAAACACTGAAGCTTTCTTT

V gene: TRBV11-2
D gene: -
clone size: -
J gene: TRBJ2-1
CDR3 protein: CASSSGVVLVNEQFF
CDR3 DNA: TGTGCCAGCAGCTCCGGAGTGGTCCTGGTCAATGAGCAGTTCTTC

V gene: TRBV5-5
D gene: TRBD2
clone size: -
J gene: TRBJ2-3
CDR3 protein: CASSLALAGGRSSSTDTQYF
CDR3 DNA: TGTGCCAGCAGCTTGGCACTAGCGGGGGGGCGGAGCTCTAGCACAGATACGCAGTATTTT

V gene: TRBV7-2
D gene: TRBD1
clone size: -
J gene: TRBJ1-1
CDR3 protein: CASSFRTGNTEAFF
CDR3 DNA: TGTGCCAGCAGCTTTCGGACAGGGAACACTGAAGCTTTCTTT

V gene: TRBV2
D gene: -
clone size: -
J gene: TRBJ2-2
CDR3 protein: CASSQGSTGELFF
CDR3 DNA: TGTGCCAGCAGTCAGGGAAGCACCGGGGAGCTGTTTTTT

V gene: TRBV7-8
D gene: -
clone size: few
J gene: TRBJ1-5
CDR3 protein: CASSLVSSKAFLNQPQHF
CDR3 DNA: TGTGCCAGCAGCTTGGTGTCCAGTAAAGCCTTTCTCAATCAGCCCCAGCATTTT

V gene: TRBV10-3
D gene: -
clone size: -
J gene: TRBJ2-1
CDR3 protein: CAISDRGSGNEQFF
CDR3 DNA: TGTGCCATCAGTGACCGGGGCTCCGGGAATGAGCAGTTCTTC

V gene: TRBV28
D gene: -
clone size: -
J gene: TRBJ2-7
CDR3 protein: CASSSPVRSYEQYF
CDR3 DNA: TGTGCCAGCAGTTCCCCAGTCCGCTCCTACGAGCAGTACTTC

V gene: TRBV6-5
D gene: -
clone size: -
J gene: TRBJ2-5
CDR3 protein: CASRRGARETQYF
CDR3 DNA: TGTGCCAGCAGGAGGGGGGCTCGAGAGACCCAGTACTTC

V gene: TRBV19
D gene: -
clone size: -
J gene: TRBJ2-3
CDR3 protein: CASSTWDTQYF
CDR3 DNA: TGTGCCAGTAGTACTTGGGATACGCAGTATTTT

V gene: TRBV7-2
D gene: TRBD2
clone size: -
J gene: TRBJ2-5
CDR3 protein: CASSFSGGEETQYF
CDR3 DNA: TGTGCCAGCAGCTTCAGCGGGGGGGAAGAGACCCAGTACTTC

V gene: TRBV5-6
D gene: -
clone size: few
J gene: TRBJ2-2
CDR3 protein: CASSLGAVNTGELFF
CDR3 DNA: TGTGCCAGCAGCTTGGGGGCAGTGAACACCGGGGAGCTGTTTTTT

V gene: TRBV2
D gene: -
clone size: few
J gene: TRBJ1-4
CDR3 protein: CASSEEGTTNEKLFF
CDR3 DNA: TGTGCCAGCAGTGAGGAGGGTACAACTAATGAAAAACTGTTTTTT

V gene: TRBV9
D gene: TRBD1
clone size: -
J gene: TRBJ1-6
CDR3 protein: CASSATGTENSPLHF
CDR3 DNA: TGTGCCAGCAGCGCGACCGGGACAGAGAATTCACCCCTCCACTTT

V gene: TRBV6-5
D gene: TRBD1
clone size: -
J gene: TRBJ2-4
CDR3 protein: CASSWRTGRDIQYF
CDR3 DNA: TGTGCCAGCAGTTGGAGGACAGGGCGAGACATTCAGTACTTC

V gene: TRBV6-6
D gene: TRBD1
clone size: once
J gene: TRBJ2-1
CDR3 protein: CASSLGQGPYNEQFF
CDR3 DNA: TGTGCCAGCAGTTTGGGACAGGGCCCCTACAATGAGCAGTTCTTC

V gene: TRBV11-3
D gene: -
clone size: -
J gene: TRBJ1-1
CDR3 protein: CASSLNSRSEAFF
CDR3 DNA: TGTGCCAGCAGCTTAAATTCTCGGTCAGAAGCTTTCTTT

V gene: TRBV19
D gene: -
clone size: medium-sized
J gene: TRBJ2-2
CDR3 protein: CASTSGQETNTGELFF
CDR3 DNA: -

V gene: TRBV19
D gene: TRBD1
clone size: -
J gene: TRBJ1-1
CDR3 protein: CASSTGGNTEAFF
CDR3 DNA: TGTGCCAGTAGTACAGGGGGGAACACTGAAGCTTTCTTT

V gene: TRBV19
D gene: -
clone size: -
J gene: TRBJ1-3
CDR3 protein: CATLGRSRNTIYF
CDR3 DNA: TGTGCCACCCTGGGCAGGTCTAGAAACACCATATATTTT

V gene: TRBV11-3
D gene: -
clone size: -
J gene: TRBJ2-1
CDR3 protein: CASSLGEENEQFF
CDR3 DNA: TGTGCCAGCAGCTTAGGGGAAGAGAATGAGCAGTTCTTC

V gene: TRBV5-4
D gene: TRBD1
clone size: once
J gene: TRBJ1-2
CDR3 protein: CASRSDRARFGYTF
CDR3 DNA: TGTGCCAGCAGGTCCGACAGGGCACGATTTGGCTACACCTTC